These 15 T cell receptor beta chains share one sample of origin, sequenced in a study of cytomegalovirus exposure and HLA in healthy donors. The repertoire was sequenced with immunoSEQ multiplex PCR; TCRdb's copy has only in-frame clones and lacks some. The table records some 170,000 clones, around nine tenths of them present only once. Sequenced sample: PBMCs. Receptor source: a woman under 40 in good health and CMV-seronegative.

The CDR3 loop reads CASSQDRRDEQYF. For the CDR3, the DNA is TGCGCCAGCAGCCAAGATCGGAGGGACGAGCAGTACTTC. The chain is built from TRBV4-3 and TRBJ2-7; TRBD2 is a possible D gene (6 bases). CDR1 and CDR2 (germline): LGHNA, YSLEER. The CDR3 extends over 13 amino acids. V lost 0 bases and J lost 5, with 8 bases in between.

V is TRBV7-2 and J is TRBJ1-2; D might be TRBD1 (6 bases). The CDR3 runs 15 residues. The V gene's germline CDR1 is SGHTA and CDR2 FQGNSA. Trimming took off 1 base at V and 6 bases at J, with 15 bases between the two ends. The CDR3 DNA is TGTGCCAGCAGCTTAGTATCCCAGGGGTGGGATGGCTACACCTTC. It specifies CASSLVSQGWDGYTF.

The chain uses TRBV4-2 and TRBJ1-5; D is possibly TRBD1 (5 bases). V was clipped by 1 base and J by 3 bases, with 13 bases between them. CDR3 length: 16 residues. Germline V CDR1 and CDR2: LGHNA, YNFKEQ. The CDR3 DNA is TGTGCCAGCAGCCAAGTGGGAGGGACGTTCAATCAGCCCCAGCATTTT. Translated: CASSQVGGTFNQPQHF.

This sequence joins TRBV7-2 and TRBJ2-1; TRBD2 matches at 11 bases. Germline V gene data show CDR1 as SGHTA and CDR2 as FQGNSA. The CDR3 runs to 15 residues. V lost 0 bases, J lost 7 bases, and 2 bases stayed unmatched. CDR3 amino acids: CASSLALAGGNEQFF. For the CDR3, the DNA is TGTGCCAGCAGCTTAGCCCTAGCGGGGGGAAATGAGCAGTTCTTC.

The CDR3 reads CASSYGGINEQFF. In DNA form, the CDR3 reads TGTGCCAGCAGTTACGGGGGGATAAATGAGCAGTTCTTC. The chain links TRBV6-5 to TRBJ2-1; possibly TRBD2 for D (6 bases). CDR1 MNHEY and CDR2 SVGAGI come from the germline V gene. The V end was cut by 2 bases, the J end by 7 bases, with 9 bases between. The CDR3 has 13 amino acids.

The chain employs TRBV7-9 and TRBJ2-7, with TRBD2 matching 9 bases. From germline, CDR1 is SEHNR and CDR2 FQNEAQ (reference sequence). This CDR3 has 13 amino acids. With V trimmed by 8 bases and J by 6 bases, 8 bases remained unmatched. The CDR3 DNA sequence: TGTGCCAGCTCGAGCGGGGGGCGTAGCGAGCAGTACTTC. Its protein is CASSSGGRSEQYF.

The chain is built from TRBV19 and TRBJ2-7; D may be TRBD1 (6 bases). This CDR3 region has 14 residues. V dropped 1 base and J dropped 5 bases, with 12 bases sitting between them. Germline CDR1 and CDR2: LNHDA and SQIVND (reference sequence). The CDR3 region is CASSIVQGSNEQYF. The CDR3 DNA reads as TGTGCCAGTAGTATAGTACAGGGTTCCAACGAGCAGTACTTC.

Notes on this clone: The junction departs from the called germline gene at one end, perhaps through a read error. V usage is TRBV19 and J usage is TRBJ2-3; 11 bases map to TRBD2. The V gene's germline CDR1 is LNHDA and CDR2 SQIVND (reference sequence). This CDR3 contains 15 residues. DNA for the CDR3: TGTGCCAGTAGAATAGCGGGGGGGAGCACAGATACGCAGTATTTT. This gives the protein CASRIAGGSTDTQYF.

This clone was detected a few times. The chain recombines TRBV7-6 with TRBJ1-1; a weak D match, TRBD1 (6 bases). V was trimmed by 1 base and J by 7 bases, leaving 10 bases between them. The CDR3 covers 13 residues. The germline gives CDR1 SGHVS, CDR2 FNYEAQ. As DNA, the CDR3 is TGTGCCAGCAGCTTAGGAGAGGACAGTGAAGCTTTCTTT. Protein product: CASSLGEDSEAFF. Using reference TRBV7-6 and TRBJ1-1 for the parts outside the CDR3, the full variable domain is GAGVSQSPRYKVTKRGQDVALRCDPISGHVSLYWYRQALGQGPEFLTYFNYEAQQDKSGLPNDRFSAERPEGSISTLTIQRTEQRDSAMYRCASSLGEDSEAFFGQGTRLTVV.

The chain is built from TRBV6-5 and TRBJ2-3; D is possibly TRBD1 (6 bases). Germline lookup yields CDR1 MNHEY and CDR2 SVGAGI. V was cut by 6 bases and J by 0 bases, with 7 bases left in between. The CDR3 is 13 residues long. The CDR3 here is CASRDSSTDTQYF. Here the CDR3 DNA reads TGTGCCAGCAGGGACAGCAGCACAGATACGCAGTATTTT.

The DNA for the CDR3 is TGTGCCTCGCAACCGGGGGTCCTGTATTCACCCCTCCACTTT. It codes for CASQPGVLYSPLHF. The genes are TRBV10-3 and TRBJ1-6; the D gene is possibly TRBD1 (5 bases). Germline V gene lookup returns CDR1 ENHRY and CDR2 SYGVKD. V was cut by 11 bases and J by 8 bases, with 19 bases left in between. CDR3 length: 14 residues.

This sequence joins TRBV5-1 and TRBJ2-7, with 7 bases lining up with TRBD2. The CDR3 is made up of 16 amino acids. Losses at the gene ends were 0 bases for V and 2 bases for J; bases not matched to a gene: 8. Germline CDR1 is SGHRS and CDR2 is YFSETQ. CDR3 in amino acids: CASSLVPGTTTYEQYF. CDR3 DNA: TGCGCCAGCAGCTTGGTTCCCGGGACTACGACCTACGAGCAGTACTTC.

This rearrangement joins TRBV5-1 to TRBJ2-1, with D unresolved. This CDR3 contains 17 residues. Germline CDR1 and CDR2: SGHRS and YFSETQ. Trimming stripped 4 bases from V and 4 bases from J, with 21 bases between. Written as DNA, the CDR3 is TGCGCCAGCAGCCCGAGTCGTGGGCACAATTCATACAATGAGCAGTTCTTC. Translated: CASSPSRGHNSYNEQFF.

The CDR3 loop is CASSLRTSASYNEQFF. The CDR3 bases are TGTGCCAGCAGCTTGCGGACTAGCGCTTCCTACAATGAGCAGTTCTTC. The chain is built from TRBV5-6 and TRBJ2-1, with 9 bases fitting TRBD2. Germline CDR1 reads SGHDT; CDR2 reads YYEEEE. V dropped 1 base and J dropped 1; count of bases not matched to a gene: 3. CDR3 size: 16 residues.

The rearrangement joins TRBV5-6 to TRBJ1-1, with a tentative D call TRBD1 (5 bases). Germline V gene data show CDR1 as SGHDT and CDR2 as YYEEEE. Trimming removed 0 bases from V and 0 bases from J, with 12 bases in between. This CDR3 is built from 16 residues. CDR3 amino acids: CASSLGGLGVNTEAFF. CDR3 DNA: TGTGCCAGCAGCTTGGGTGGGTTAGGGGTGAACACTGAAGCTTTCTTT.